The rows below give T cell receptor beta chains drawn from one sample of a study of blood T cell repertoires in COVID-19. TCRdb's table, derived via immunoSEQ multiplex PCR, lists solely in-frame clones and lacks some. The sample shows roughly 180,000 clones, about 83% of them seen only once. Sequencing was done on a sample of peripheral blood. The receptors derive from a man aged 35 to 55 who had recovered from COVID-19. CDR3s include the opening cysteine and the closing phenylalanine or tryptophan. The D gene is left open where the match is weak. Clone sizes are given selectively: once, few, many, or a class where the clone is expanded.

v_call	j_call	clone_size	d_call	cdr3_aa	cdr3_nt
TRBV14	TRBJ2-3	.	.	CASSQDWVTSSTDTQYF	TGTGCCAGCAGCCAAGATTGGGTTACTAGCAGCACAGATACGCAGTATTTT
TRBV5-6	TRBJ1-4	.	.	CASSLGATNEKLFF	TGTGCCAGCAGCTTGGGAGCAACTAATGAAAAACTGTTTTTT
TRBV4-3	TRBJ2-3	.	.	CASSQDSIQGDTQYF	TGCGCCAGCAGCCAAGATAGCATTCAGGGGGATACGCAGTATTTT
TRBV4-2	TRBJ1-1	.	.	CASSQGEIADTEAFF	TGTGCCAGCAGCCAAGGGGAAATAGCGGACACTGAAGCTTTCTTT
TRBV4-3	TRBJ2-5	.	.	CASSQSTTGTQYF	TGCGCCAGCAGCCAATCAACCACGGGAACCCAGTACTTC
TRBV27	TRBJ2-1	.	TRBD1	CASSTGASSSSYNEQFF	TGTGCCAGCAGCACAGGGGCCTCCTCTAGCTCCTACAATGAGCAGTTCTTC
TRBV10-3	TRBJ2-2	.	TRBD2	CASRWASGSTGELFF	TGTGCCTCCCGATGGGCTAGCGGGAGCACCGGGGAGCTGTTTTTT
TRBV14	TRBJ2-3	.	.	CASPRRGGTDTQYF	TGTGCCAGCCCTCGGAGGGGGGGAACAGATACGCAGTATTTT
TRBV9	TRBJ2-7	.	.	CASSPSTVSYEQYF	TGTGCCAGCAGCCCCTCGACAGTCTCCTACGAGCAGTACTTC
TRBV5-8	TRBJ2-3	few	TRBD1	CASSLGDRATQYF	TGTGCCAGCAGCTTAGGGGACAGGGCTACGCAGTATTTT
TRBV12-3/TRBV12-4	TRBJ2-1	.	.	CASSLRSLPWQFF	TGTGCCAGCAGTTTGCGGTCGCTGCCGTGGCAGTTCTTC
TRBV9	TRBJ1-3	few	.	CASSVGYGPREMSGNTIYF	TGTGCCAGCAGCGTAGGTTACGGACCTCGGGAAATGAGTGGAAACACCATATATTTT
TRBV4-3	TRBJ1-4	.	.	CASSQDLVGQGYNEKLFF	TGCGCCAGCAGCCAAGATCTTGTAGGGCAGGGGTATAATGAAAAACTGTTTTTT
TRBV16	TRBJ2-2	once	TRBD1	CASSHTGTVNTGELFF	TGTGCCAGCAGCCACACCGGGACAGTGAACACCGGGGAGCTGTTTTTT
TRBV27	TRBJ2-5	.	TRBD1	CASSSGTAGQETQYF	TGTGCCAGCAGTTCTGGGACAGCAGGCCAAGAGACCCAGTACTTC
TRBV11-2	TRBJ2-7	.	TRBD2	CASSLDRLAGDYGYEQYF	TGTGCCAGCAGCTTAGATCGCCTAGCGGGAGACTATGGCTACGAGCAGTACTTC
TRBV23-1	TRBJ2-7	.	TRBD1	CASSHSGTVTYEQYF	TGCGCCAGCAGTCATTCCGGGACAGTCACCTACGAGCAGTACTTC